The T cell receptor (beta chain) under discussion was sequenced for a study of shared clonotypes between healthy human individuals. Assay: immunoSEQ multiplex PCR; the TCRdb copy retains only in-frame clones and omits some. The repertoire holds around 700,000 clones, with roughly 78% as singletons. Per the germline V gene, CDR1 is LGHNT and CDR2 is FRNRAP. The ends lost 4 bases at V and 10 bases at J; junction bases unmatched: 5. The CDR3 runs to 14 residues. The table lists this clone with a count of one. The chain joins TRBV12-5 to TRBJ2-1, with 12 bases aligning to TRBD2. This TCR was recovered from a woman aged 25 to 39 in good health. The sequenced sample was memory CD4+ T cells sorted from blood. Stated subset: CD45RA-negative fraction. In nucleotides, the CDR3 is TGTGCTAGTGGTTCCAGACTAGCGGGAGACGAGCAGTTCTTC. It encodes CASGSRLAGDEQFF.